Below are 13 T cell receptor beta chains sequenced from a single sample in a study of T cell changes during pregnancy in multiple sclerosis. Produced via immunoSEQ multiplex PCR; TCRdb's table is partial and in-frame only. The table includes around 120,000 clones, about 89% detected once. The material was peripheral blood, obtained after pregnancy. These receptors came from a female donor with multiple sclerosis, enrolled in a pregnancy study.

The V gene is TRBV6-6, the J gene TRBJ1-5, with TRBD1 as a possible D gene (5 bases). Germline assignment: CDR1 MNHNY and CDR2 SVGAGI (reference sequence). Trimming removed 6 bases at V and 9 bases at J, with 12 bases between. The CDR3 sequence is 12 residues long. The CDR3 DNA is TGTGCCAGCAGCCCCCGCGGGGGGCCCCAGCATTTT. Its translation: CASSPRGGPQHF.

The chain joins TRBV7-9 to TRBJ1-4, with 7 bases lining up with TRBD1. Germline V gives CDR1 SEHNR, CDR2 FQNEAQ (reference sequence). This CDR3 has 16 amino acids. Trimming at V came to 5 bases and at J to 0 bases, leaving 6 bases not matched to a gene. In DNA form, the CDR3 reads TGTGCCAGCAGCCGCGGGACAGACTCAACTAATGAAAAACTGTTTTTT. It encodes CASSRGTDSTNEKLFF.

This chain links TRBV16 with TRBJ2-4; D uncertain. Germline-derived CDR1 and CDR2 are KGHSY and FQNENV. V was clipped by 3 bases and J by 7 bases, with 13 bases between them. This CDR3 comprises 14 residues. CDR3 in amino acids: CASSHSPGRNIQYF. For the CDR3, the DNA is TGTGCCAGCAGCCACAGCCCCGGCAGGAACATTCAGTACTTC.

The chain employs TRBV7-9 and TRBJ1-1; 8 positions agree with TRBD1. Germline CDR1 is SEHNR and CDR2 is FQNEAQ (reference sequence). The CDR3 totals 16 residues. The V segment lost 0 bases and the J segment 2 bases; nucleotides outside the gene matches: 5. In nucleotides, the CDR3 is TGTGCCAGCAGCTTAGCGCCGGGACAGGCAAACACTGAAGCTTTCTTT. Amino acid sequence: CASSLAPGQANTEAFF.

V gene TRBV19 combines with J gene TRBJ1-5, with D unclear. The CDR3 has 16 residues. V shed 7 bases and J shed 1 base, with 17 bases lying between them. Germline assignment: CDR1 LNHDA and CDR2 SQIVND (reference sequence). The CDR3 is CASTGVGFKSNQPQHF. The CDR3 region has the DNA TGTGCCAGTACCGGGGTCGGGTTTAAGAGCAATCAGCCCCAGCATTTT.

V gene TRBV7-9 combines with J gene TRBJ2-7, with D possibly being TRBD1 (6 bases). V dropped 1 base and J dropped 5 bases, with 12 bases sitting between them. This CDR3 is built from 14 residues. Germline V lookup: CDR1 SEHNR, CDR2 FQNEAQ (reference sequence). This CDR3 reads CASSLDGAGDEQYF. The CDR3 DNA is TGTGCCAGCAGCTTAGACGGGGCAGGGGACGAGCAGTACTTC.

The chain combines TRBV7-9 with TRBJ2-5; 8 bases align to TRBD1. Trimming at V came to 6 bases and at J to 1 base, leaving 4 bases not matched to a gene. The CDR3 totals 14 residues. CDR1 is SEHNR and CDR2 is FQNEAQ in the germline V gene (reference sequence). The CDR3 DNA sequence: TGTGCCAGCAGGAGGACAGGGTCCCAAGAGACCCAGTACTTC. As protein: CASRRTGSQETQYF.

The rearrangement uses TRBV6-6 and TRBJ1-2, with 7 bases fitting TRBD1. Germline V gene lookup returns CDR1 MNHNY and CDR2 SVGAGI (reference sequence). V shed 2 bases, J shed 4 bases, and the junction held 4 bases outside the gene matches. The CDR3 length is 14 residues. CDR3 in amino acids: CASSYGQGVYGYTF. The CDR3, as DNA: TGTGCCAGCAGTTACGGCCAGGGGGTCTATGGCTACACCTTC.

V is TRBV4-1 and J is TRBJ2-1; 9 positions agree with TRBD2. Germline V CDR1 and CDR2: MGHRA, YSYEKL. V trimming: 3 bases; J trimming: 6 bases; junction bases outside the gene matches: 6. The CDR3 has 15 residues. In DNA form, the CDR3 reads TGCGCCAGCAGCCAGGGGCTAGCGGGGATCAATGAGCAGTTCTTC. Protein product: CASSQGLAGINEQFF.

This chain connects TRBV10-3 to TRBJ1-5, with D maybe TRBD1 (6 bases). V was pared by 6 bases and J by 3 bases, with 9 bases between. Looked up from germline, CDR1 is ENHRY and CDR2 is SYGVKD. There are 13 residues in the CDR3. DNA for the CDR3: TGTGCCATCAGGATGGGGGCCAATCAGCCCCAGCATTTT. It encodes CAIRMGANQPQHF.

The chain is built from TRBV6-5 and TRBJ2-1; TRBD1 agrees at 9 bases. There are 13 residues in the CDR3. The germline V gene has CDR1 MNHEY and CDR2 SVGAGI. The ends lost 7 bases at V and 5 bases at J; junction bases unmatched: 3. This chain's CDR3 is CASTGDRDNEQFF. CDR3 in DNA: TGTGCCAGCACGGGGGACAGGGACAATGAGCAGTTCTTC.

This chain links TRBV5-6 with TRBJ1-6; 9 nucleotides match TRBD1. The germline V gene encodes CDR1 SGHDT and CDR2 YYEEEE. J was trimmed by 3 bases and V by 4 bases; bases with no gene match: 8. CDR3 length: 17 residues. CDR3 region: CASSLGDREIYNSPLHF. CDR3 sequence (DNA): TGTGCCAGCAGCCTGGGGGACAGGGAGATCTATAATTCACCCCTCCACTTT.

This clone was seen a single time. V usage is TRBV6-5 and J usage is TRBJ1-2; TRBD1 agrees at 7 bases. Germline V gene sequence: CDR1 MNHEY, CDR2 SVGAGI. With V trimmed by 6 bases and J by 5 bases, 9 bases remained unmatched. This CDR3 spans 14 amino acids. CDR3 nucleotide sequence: TGTGCCAGCAGAAAAGGACAGGAGGGGTATGGCTACACCTTC. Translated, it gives CASRKGQEGYGYTF.